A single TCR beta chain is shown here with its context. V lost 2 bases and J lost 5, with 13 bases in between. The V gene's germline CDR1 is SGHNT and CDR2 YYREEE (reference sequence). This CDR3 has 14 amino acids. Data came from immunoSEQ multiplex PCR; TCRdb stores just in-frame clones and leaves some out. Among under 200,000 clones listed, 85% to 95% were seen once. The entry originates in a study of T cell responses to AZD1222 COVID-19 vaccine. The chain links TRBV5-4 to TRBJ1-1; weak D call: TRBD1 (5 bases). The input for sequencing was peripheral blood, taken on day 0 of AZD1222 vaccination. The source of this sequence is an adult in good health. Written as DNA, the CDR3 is TGTGCCAGCAGCTTAACTCCAGGGAGGACTGAAGCTTTCTTT. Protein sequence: CASSLTPGRTEAFF.